This T cell receptor beta chain derives from a study of OX40 agonist ivuxolimab in advanced cancers. Background on the study: Treatment of patients was with ivuxolimab, an agonistic anti-OX40 (CD134) antibody. Checkpoint inhibitors had been given previously to approximately 41% of patients. Partial responses occurred in Three dose-escalation patients, one with hepatocellular carcinoma and two with cutaneous melanoma.

V gave up 0 bases and J gave up 5 bases, with 15 bases separating them. The CDR3 has 15 amino acids. Germline CDR1 and CDR2: SGHRS and YFSETQ. Sequenced by immunoSEQ multiplex PCR; TCRdb stores in-frame clones only, minus some. The sample lists some 30,000 clones; around 74% were seen once. The sampling schedule covered blood at baseline, cycle 4 day 1, and cycle 7 day 1. The V gene is TRBV5-1, the J gene TRBJ2-7; TRBD1 is a possible D gene (5 bases). Sequences were derived from CD4+ or CD8+ T cells sorted from blood, sampled in a trial of the OX40 agonist ivuxolimab. This receptor was taken from an adult with an advanced solid tumor such as melanoma, head and neck, liver or kidney cancer. The CDR3 nucleotides are TGCGCCAGCAGCTTGGCTGGGGTCCAGGGCCACGAGCAGTACTTC. The encoded protein is CASSLAGVQGHEQYF.